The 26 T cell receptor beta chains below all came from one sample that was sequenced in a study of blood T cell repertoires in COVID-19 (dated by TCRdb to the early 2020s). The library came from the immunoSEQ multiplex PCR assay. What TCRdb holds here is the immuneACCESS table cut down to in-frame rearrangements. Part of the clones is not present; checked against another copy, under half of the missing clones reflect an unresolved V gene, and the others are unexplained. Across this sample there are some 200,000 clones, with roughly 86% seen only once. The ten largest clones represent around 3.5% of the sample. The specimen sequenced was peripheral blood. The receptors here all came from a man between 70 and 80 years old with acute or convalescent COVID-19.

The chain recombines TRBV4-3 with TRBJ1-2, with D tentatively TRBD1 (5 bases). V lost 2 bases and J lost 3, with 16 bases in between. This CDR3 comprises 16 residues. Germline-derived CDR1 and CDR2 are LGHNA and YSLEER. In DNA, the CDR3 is TGCGCCAGCAGCCAATCCCCGGGGGTGGCTCACTATGGCTACACCTTC. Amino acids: CASSQSPGVAHYGYTF.

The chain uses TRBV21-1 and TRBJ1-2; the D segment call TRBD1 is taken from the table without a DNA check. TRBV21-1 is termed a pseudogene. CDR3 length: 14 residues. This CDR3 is CASSPDRRRYGYTF. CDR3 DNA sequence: TGTGCCAGCAGTCCCGACAGGAGGAGATATGGCTACACCTTC.

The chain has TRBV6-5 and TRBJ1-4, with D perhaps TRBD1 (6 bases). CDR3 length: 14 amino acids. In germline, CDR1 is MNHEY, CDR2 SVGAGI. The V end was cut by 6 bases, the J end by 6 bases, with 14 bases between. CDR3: CASSRGGLDEKLFF. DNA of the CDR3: TGTGCCAGCAGCAGAGGGGGTTTGGATGAAAAACTGTTTTTT.

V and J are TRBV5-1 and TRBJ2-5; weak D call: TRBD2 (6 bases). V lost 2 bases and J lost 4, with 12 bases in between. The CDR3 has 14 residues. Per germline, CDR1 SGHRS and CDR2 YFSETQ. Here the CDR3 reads CASSFRDLGETQYF. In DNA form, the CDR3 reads TGCGCCAGCAGCTTCCGGGACTTGGGAGAGACCCAGTACTTC.

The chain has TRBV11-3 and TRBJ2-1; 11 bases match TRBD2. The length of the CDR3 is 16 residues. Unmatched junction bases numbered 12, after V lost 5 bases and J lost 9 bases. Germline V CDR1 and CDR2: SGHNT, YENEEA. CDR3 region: CASSPQGLAGGGEQFF. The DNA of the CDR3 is TGTGCCAGCAGCCCGCAGGGTCTAGCGGGGGGAGGTGAGCAGTTCTTC.

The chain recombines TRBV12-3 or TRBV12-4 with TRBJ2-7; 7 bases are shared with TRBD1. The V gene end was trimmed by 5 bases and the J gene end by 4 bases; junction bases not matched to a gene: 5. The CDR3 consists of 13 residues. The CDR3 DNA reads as TGTGCCAGCAGTCCCCAGGACAGGTACGAGCAGTACTTC. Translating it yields CASSPQDRYEQYF.

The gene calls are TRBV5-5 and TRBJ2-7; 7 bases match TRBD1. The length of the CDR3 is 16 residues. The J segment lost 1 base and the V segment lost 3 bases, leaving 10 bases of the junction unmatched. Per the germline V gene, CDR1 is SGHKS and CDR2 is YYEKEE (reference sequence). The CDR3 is CASSSPGQKFSYEQYF. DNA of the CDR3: TGTGCCAGCAGCTCACCGGGACAGAAATTTTCCTACGAGCAGTACTTC.

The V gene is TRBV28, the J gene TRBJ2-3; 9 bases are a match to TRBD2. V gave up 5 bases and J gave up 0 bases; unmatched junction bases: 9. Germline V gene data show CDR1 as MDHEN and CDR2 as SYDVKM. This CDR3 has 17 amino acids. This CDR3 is CASSRQREVTSTDTQYF. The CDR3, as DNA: TGTGCCAGCAGTCGGCAGCGGGAGGTGACTAGCACAGATACGCAGTATTTT. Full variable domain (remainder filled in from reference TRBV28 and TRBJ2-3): DVKVTQSSRYLVKRTGEKVFLECVQDMDHENMFWYRQDPGLGLRLIYFSYDVKMKEKGDIPEGYSVSREKKERFSLILESASTNQTSMYLCASSRQREVTSTDTQYFGPGTRLTVL.

This CDR3 reads CASSRGGTGLVVAEAFF. The CDR3 DNA reads TGTGCCAGCAGCCGCGGCGGGACAGGGTTAGTTGTGGCTGAAGCTTTCTTT. This rearrangement joins TRBV5-8 to TRBJ1-1; 9 bases map to TRBD1. The CDR3 covers 17 residues. Germline V gene sequence: CDR1 SGHTS, CDR2 YDEGEE. V was pared by 4 bases and J by 6 bases, with 16 bases of the junction left unmatched.

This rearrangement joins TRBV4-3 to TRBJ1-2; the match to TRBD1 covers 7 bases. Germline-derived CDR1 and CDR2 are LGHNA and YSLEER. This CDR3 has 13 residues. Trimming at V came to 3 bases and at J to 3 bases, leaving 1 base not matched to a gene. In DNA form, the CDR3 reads TGCGCCAGCAGCCACGGGACAGACTATGGCTACACCTTC. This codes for CASSHGTDYGYTF.

CDR3 bases: TGTGCCAGCAGCTTGGACAGGGGGCCCAATGGCTACACCTTC. It translates to CASSLDRGPNGYTF. This chain uses TRBV13 with TRBJ1-2; 11 bases are shared with TRBD1. Germline CDR1 reads PRHDT; CDR2 reads FYEKMQ (reference sequence). V shed 3 bases and J 6 bases; nucleotides not matched to a gene: 3. The CDR3 has 14 amino acids.

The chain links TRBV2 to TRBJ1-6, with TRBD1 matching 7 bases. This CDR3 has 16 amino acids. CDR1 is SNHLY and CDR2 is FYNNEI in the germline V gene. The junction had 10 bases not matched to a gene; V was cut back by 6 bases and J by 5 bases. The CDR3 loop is CASSVKGGGDNSPLHF. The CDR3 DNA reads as TGTGCCAGCAGCGTGAAAGGGGGCGGCGATAATTCACCCCTCCACTTT.

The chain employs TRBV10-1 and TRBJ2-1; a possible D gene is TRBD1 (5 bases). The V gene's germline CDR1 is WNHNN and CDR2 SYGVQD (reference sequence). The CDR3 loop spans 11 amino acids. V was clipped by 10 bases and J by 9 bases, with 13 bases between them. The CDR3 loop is CAIDIQVEQFF. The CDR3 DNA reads TGCGCCATCGATATACAGGTTGAGCAGTTCTTC.

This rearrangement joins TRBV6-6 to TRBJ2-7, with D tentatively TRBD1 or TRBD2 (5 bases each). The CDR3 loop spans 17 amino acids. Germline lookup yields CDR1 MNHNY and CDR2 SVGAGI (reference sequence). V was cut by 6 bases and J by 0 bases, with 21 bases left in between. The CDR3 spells CASRRLMGQGSSYEQYF. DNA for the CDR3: TGTGCCAGCAGACGACTAATGGGTCAGGGAAGCTCCTACGAGCAGTACTTC.

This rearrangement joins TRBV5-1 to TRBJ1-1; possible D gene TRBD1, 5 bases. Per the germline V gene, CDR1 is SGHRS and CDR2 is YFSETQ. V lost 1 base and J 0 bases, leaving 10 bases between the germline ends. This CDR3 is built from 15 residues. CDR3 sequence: CASSLLAGMNTEAFF. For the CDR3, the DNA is TGCGCCAGCAGCTTGCTGGCAGGGATGAACACTGAAGCTTTCTTT.

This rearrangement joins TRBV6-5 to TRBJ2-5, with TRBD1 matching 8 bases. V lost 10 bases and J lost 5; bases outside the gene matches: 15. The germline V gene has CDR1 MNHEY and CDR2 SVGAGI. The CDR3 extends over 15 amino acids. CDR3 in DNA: TGTGCCACCCTATTCGTTCAGGGGGCTGGGGAGACCCAGTACTTC. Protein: CATLFVQGAGETQYF.

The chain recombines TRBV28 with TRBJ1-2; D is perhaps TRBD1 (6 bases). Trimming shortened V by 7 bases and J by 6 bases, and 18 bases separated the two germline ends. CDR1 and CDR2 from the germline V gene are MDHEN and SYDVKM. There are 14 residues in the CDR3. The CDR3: CASNKGGQINGYTF. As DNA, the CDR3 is TGTGCCAGCAATAAGGGCGGACAGATCAATGGCTACACCTTC.

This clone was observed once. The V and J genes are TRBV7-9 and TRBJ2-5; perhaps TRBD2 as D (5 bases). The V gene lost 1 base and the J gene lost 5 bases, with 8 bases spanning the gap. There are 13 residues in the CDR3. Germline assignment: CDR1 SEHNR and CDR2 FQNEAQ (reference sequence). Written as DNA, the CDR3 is TGTGCCAGCAGCTTAGGAGGGTTCGAGACCCAGTACTTC. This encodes CASSLGGFETQYF.

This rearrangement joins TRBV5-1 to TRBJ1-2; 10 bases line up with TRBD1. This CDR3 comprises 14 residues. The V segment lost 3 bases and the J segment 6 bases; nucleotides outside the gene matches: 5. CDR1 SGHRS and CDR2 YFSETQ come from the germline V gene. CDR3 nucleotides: TGCGCCAGCAGCTCGACAGGGGGCGCAGATGGCTACACCTTC. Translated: CASSSTGGADGYTF.

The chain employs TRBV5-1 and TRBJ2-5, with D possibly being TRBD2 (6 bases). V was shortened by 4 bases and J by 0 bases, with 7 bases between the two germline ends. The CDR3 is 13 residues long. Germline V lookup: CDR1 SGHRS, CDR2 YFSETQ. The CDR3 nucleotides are TGCGCCAGCAGCCGGGGGTACCAAGAGACCCAGTACTTC. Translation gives CASSRGYQETQYF.

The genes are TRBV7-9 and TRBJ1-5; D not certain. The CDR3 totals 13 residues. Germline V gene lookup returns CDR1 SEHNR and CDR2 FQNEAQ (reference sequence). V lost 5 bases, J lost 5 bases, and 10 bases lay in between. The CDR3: CASSTEVDQPQHF. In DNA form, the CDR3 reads TGTGCCAGCAGCACGGAGGTTGATCAGCCCCAGCATTTT.

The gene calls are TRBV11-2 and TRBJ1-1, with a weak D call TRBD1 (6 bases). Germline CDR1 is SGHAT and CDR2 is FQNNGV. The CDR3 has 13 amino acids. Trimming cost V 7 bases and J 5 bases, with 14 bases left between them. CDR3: CASTGTTGTEAFF. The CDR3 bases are TGTGCCAGCACCGGGACAACGGGGACTGAAGCTTTCTTT.

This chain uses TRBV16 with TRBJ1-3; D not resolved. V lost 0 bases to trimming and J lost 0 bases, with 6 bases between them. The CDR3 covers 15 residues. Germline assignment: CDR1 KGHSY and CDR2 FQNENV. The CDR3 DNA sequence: TGTGCCAGCAGCCAATCGGCTCTCTCTGGAAACACCATATATTTT. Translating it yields CASSQSALSGNTIYF. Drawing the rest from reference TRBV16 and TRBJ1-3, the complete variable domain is GEEVAQTPKHLVRGEGQKAKLYCAPIKGHSYVFWYQQVLKNEFKFLISFQNENVFDETGMPKERFSAKCLPNSPCSLEIQATKLEDSAVYFCASSQSALSGNTIYFGEGSWLTVV.

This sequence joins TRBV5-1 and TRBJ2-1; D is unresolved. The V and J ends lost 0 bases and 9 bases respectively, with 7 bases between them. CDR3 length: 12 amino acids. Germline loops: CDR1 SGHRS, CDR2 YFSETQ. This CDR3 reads CASSLERGEQFF. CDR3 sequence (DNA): TGCGCCAGCAGCTTGGAAAGAGGTGAGCAGTTCTTC.

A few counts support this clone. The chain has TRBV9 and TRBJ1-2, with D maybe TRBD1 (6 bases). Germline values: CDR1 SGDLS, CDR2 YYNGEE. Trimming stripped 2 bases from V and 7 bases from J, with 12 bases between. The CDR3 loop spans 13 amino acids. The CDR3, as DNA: TGTGCCAGCAGCGTCGGGACACCCTCTGGCTACACCTTC. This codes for CASSVGTPSGYTF.

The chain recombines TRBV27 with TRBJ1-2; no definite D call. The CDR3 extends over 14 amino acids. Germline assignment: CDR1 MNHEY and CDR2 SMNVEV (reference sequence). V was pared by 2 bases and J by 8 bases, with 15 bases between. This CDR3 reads CASSLMRAAGGYTF. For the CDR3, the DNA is TGTGCCAGCAGTTTAATGCGGGCCGCGGGGGGCTACACCTTC.